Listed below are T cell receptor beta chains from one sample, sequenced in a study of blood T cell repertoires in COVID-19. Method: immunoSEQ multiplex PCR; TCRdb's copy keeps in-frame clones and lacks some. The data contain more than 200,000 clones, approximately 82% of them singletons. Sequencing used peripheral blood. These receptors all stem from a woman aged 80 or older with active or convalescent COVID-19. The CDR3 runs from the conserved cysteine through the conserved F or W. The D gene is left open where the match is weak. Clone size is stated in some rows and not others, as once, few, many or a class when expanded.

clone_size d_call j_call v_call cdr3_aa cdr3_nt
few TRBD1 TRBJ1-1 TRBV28 CASSLLGTEVFF TGTGCCAGCAGTTTATTAGGGACAGAAGTTTTCTTT
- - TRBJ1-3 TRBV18 CASSPRGDRTYSGNTIYF TGTGCCAGCTCACCCCGGGGAGACAGGACTTACTCTGGAAACACCATATATTTT
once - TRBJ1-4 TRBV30 CAWSPTWTASNEKLFF TGTGCCTGGAGTCCGACCTGGACAGCCTCTAATGAAAAACTGTTTTTT
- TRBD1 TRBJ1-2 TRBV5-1 CASTNSGQGAGYGYTF TGCGCCAGTACTAACTCGGGACAGGGGGCTGGCTATGGCTACACCTTC
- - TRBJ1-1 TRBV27 CASRLGRRGTEAFF TGTGCCAGCAGATTGGGACGGCGGGGGACTGAAGCTTTCTTT
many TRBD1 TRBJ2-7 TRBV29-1 CSVEGGWDSKKRTYEQYF TGCAGCGTTGAAGGGGGTTGGGACAGTAAGAAGAGAACCTACGAGCAGTACTTC
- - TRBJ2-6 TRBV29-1 CSALVRASSGANVLTF TGCAGCGCCCTTGTGAGGGCTTCCTCTGGGGCCAACGTCCTGACTTTC
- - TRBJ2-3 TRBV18 CASSQNSRSDTQYF TGTGCCAGCTCACAAAACTCTAGGTCAGATACGCAGTATTTT
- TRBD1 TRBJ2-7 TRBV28 CASSLMGQPYEQYF TGTGCCAGCAGTCTCATGGGACAGCCCTACGAGCAGTACTTC
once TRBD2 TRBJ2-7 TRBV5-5 CASSLTGTSGRNEQYF TGTGCCAGCAGCTTAACCGGGACTAGCGGGAGAAACGAGCAGTACTTC
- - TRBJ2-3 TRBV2 CASSYTGSTDTQYF TGTGCCAGCAGCTATACAGGGAGCACAGATACGCAGTATTTT
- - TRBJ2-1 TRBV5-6 CASSFSVYNEQFF TGTGCCAGCAGCTTTTCCGTCTACAATGAGCAGTTCTTC
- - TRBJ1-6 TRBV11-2 CASSLVRVYNSPLHF TGTGCCAGCAGCTTGGTCAGGGTTTATAATTCACCCCTCCACTTT
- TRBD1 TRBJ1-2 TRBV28 CASSSTGGGYGYTF TGTGCCAGCAGCTCGACAGGGGGTGGGTATGGCTACACCTTC
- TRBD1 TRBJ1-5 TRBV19 CASRDRVDQPQHF TGTGCCAGTAGAGACAGGGTAGATCAGCCCCAGCATTTT
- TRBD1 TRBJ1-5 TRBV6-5 CASSPTGGLNQPQHF TGTGCCAGCAGTCCCACAGGGGGCCTCAATCAGCCCCAGCATTTT
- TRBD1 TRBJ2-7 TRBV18 CASSSLQDRVEQYF TGTGCCAGCTCATCATTACAGGACAGGGTCGAGCAGTACTTC
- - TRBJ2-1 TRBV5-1 CASRGDRPLNYNEQFF TGCGCCAGCAGAGGAGACAGACCTCTGAATTACAATGAGCAGTTCTTC
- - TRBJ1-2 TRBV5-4 CASSSGPGANYGYTF TGTGCCAGCAGCTCGGGGCCAGGGGCCAACTATGGCTACACCTTC
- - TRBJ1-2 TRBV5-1 CASSWEVTENYGYTF TGCGCCAGCAGCTGGGAGGTGACAGAGAACTATGGCTACACCTTC
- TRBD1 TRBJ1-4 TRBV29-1 CSVVLLTGTAEKLFF TGCAGCGTTGTTCTCCTGACAGGGACAGCAGAAAAACTGTTTTTT
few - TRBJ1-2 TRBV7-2 CASSLEGRRYGYTF TGTGCCAGCAGCTTAGAGGGGAGGCGGTATGGCTACACCTTC
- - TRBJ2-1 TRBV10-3 CAISESWETTYNEQFF TGTGCCATCAGTGAGTCGTGGGAGACTACCTACAATGAGCAGTTCTTC
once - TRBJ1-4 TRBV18 CASSPPGGLTNEKLFF TGTGCCAGCTCACCACCGGGGGGACTGACTAATGAAAAACTGTTTTTT
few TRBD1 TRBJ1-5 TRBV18 CASSPAGQGTVSNQPQHF TGTGCCAGCTCACCCGCGGGACAGGGAACCGTTAGCAATCAGCCCCAGCATTTT
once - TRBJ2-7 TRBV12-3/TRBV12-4 CASSQGSSYEQYF TGTGCCAGCAGTCAGGGGAGCTCCTACGAGCAGTACTTC
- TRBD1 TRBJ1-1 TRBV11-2 CASSLTGDTEAFF TGTGCCAGCAGCTTAACAGGGGACACTGAAGCTTTCTTT
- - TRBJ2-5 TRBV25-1 CASSEFGGETQYF TGTGCCAGCAGTGAATTCGGGGGAGAGACCCAGTACTTC
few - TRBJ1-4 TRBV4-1 CASSRESATNEKLFF TGCGCCAGCAGCCGGGAGAGTGCAACTAATGAAAAACTGTTTTTT
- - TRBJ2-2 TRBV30 CAWSPGPGKTGELFF TGTGCCTGGAGTCCCGGCCCGGGAAAAACCGGGGAGCTGTTTTTT
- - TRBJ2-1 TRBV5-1 CASSTTTDSNEQFF TGCGCCAGCAGCACTACTACAGACAGCAATGAGCAGTTCTTC
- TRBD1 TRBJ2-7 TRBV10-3 CAISGQGSLYEQYF TGTGCCATCAGTGGACAGGGTTCCCTCTACGAGCAGTACTTC
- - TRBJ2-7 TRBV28 CASSLLGRGLIDEQYF TGTGCCAGCAGTTTACTCGGACGGGGTTTGATCGACGAGCAGTACTTC
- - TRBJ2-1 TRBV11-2 CASSLDREIARAYNEQFF TGTGCCAGCAGCTTAGATCGGGAGATAGCCCGGGCCTACAATGAGCAGTTCTTC
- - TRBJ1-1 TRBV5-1 CASSLPGHRNEEAFF TGCGCCAGCAGCTTGCCGGGACACCGAAACGAAGAGGCTTTCTTT
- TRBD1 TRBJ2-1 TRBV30 CAWAPGGPYNEQFF TGTGCCTGGGCTCCAGGGGGCCCCTACAATGAGCAGTTCTTC
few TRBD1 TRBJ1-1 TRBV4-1 CASSQGQGHTEAFF TGCGCCAGCAGCCAGGGACAGGGGCACACTGAAGCTTTCTTT
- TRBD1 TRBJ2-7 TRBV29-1 CSVGQGSYEQYF TGCAGCGTAGGACAGGGGTCCTACGAGCAGTACTTC
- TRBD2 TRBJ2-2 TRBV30 CASRLAGGTGELFF TGTGCCTCACGACTAGCGGGAGGGACCGGGGAGCTGTTTTTT
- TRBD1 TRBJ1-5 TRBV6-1 CASSEGTVYQPQHF TGTGCCAGCAGTGAGGGGACAGTTTATCAGCCCCAGCATTTT
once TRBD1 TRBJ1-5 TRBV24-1 CATSDPGTGENQPQHF TGTGCCACCAGTGACCCAGGGACAGGGGAAAATCAGCCCCAGCATTTT
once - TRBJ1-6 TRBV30 CAWSRGIGSPLHF TGTGCCTGGAGCAGGGGTATCGGGTCACCCCTCCACTTT
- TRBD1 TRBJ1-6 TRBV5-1 CASSGTGDNSPLHF TGCGCCAGCAGCGGGACAGGGGATAATTCACCCCTCCACTTT
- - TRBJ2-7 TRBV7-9 CASSLGHPSIYEQYF TGTGCCAGCAGCTTAGGGCACCCTTCGATCTACGAGCAGTACTTC
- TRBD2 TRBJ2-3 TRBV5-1 CASSPMAGATDTQYF TGCGCCAGCAGCCCTATGGCGGGAGCGACAGATACGCAGTATTTT
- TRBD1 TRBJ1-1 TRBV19 CASRNPGQLNTEAFF TGTGCCAGTAGAAACCCGGGACAGCTGAACACTGAAGCTTTCTTT
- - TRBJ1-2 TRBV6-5 CASSPGGVGGYTF TGTGCCAGCAGCCCCGGGGGGGTGGGTGGCTACACCTTC
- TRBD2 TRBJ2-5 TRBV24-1 CAPIKIPGTSGRETQYF TGTGCCCCTATAAAAATCCCCGGGACTAGCGGGAGGGAGACCCAGTACTTC
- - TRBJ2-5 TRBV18 CASSLAGQQEETQYF TGTGCCAGCTCACTAGCTGGACAGCAAGAAGAGACCCAGTACTTC
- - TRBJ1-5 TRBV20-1 CSASEVLKTGHQHF TGCAGTGCTAGTGAGGTTTTAAAGACAGGTCATCAGCATTTT
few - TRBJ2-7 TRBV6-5 CASSYSTSFYEQYF TGTGCCAGCAGTTACTCGACTAGTTTCTACGAGCAGTACTTC